The rows below give T cell receptor beta chains drawn from one sample of a study of Ad26.COV2.S vaccination and SARS-CoV-2 variants. Sequencing used immunoSEQ multiplex PCR; TCRdb keeps in-frame clones, though not all of them. The table has roughly 320,000 clones, roughly 84% seen once. The source was peripheral blood, collected in a trial of Ad26.COV2.S vaccine versus placebo. These receptors originate from a person between 18 and 60 years old who received the Ad26.COV2.S COVID-19 vaccine or a placebo. The CDR3 runs from the conserved cysteine through the conserved F or W. The order of the fields is clone size, V gene, J gene, D gene, CDR3 DNA, CDR3 protein. A D gene is named only where the DNA matches it firmly. Clone size appears in some rows only: once, few, many, or a class for an expanded clone.

size: few
V: TRBV19
J: TRBJ2-6
D: .
DNA: TGTGCCAGTAGTAAGGACAATTCTGGGGCCAACGTCCTGACTTTC
CDR3: CASSKDNSGANVLTF

size: .
V: TRBV12-5
J: TRBJ2-3
D: .
DNA: TGTGCTAGTGGTTTGGTACTTGCGGGGGCCAGCACAGATACGCAGTATTTT
CDR3: CASGLVLAGASTDTQYF

size: .
V: TRBV23-1
J: TRBJ1-3
D: .
DNA: TGCGCCAGCAGTCTGGGTAGTAAAAACACCATATATTTT
CDR3: CASSLGSKNTIYF

size: .
V: TRBV9
J: TRBJ2-7
D: .
DNA: TGTGCCAGCAGCGGAGAAAATAATCCGGCCTACGAGCAGTACTTC
CDR3: CASSGENNPAYEQYF

size: .
V: TRBV6-4
J: TRBJ1-2
D: .
DNA: TGTGCCAGCAAATCAGGGCTTGGCTACACCTTC
CDR3: CASKSGLGYTF

size: .
V: TRBV6-5
J: TRBJ2-7
D: TRBD1
DNA: TGTGCCAGCAGTTCACCGCGGACAGGGACGTCCTACGAGCAGTACTTC
CDR3: CASSSPRTGTSYEQYF

size: .
V: TRBV6-1
J: TRBJ1-6
D: .
DNA: TGTGCCAGCAGTGAAGATCGGGGGGTAGGGAGCTCCTATAATTCACCCCTCCACTTT
CDR3: CASSEDRGVGSSYNSPLHF

size: .
V: TRBV4-3
J: TRBJ2-2
D: TRBD1
DNA: TGCGCCAGCAGCCCCCGGACAGGGAACACCGGGGAGCTGTTTTTT
CDR3: CASSPRTGNTGELFF

size: .
V: TRBV7-2
J: TRBJ1-5
D: .
DNA: TGTGCCAGCAGCTTTTTTGGCCAGCCCCAGCATTTT
CDR3: CASSFFGQPQHF

size: .
V: TRBV5-4
J: TRBJ1-2
D: TRBD1
DNA: TGTGCCAGCAGAACTCCGGGACAGGGGGCTGGCTACACCTTC
CDR3: CASRTPGQGAGYTF

size: .
V: TRBV7-9
J: TRBJ2-1
D: TRBD2
DNA: TGTGCCAGCAGCTTTCCGGGACTAGCGGGGGCGGTGGGCAATGAGCAGTTCTTC
CDR3: CASSFPGLAGAVGNEQFF

size: few
V: TRBV18
J: TRBJ2-7
D: .
DNA: TGTGCCAGCTCAAAAGATCCCTACGAGCAGTACTTC
CDR3: CASSKDPYEQYF

size: .
V: TRBV21-1
J: TRBJ2-2
D: .
DNA: TGTGCCAGCAGCAAAGTGCACAGGGGGCATGACTATGGCACCGGGGAGCTGTTTTTT
CDR3: CASSKVHRGHDYGTGELFF

size: .
V: TRBV2
J: TRBJ2-7
D: .
DNA: TGTGCCAGCAGTGATGTCTACGAGCAGTACTTC
CDR3: CASSDVYEQYF

size: once
V: TRBV13
J: TRBJ2-7
D: TRBD2
DNA: TGTGCCAGCAACCTGCTCGGGGGGTTGGGCGTAAACTCCTACGAGCAGTACTTC
CDR3: CASNLLGGLGVNSYEQYF

size: .
V: TRBV19
J: TRBJ1-5
D: .
DNA: TGTGCCAGTAGTCCAAGGACAGATAGCAATCAGCCCCAGCATTTT
CDR3: CASSPRTDSNQPQHF

size: .
V: TRBV29-1
J: TRBJ2-1
D: .
DNA: TGCAGCATAACCGGGACAACTAACAATGAGCAGTTCTTC
CDR3: CSITGTTNNEQFF

size: .
V: TRBV7-9
J: TRBJ2-1
D: .
DNA: TGTGCCAGCAGCTTAGTCGGGATGGGCCCCGACAATGAGCAGTTCTTC
CDR3: CASSLVGMGPDNEQFF

size: .
V: TRBV5-6
J: TRBJ2-2
D: TRBD2
DNA: TGTGCCAGCAGCTTGAGCGGGGTAAACACCGGGGAGCTGTTTTTT
CDR3: CASSLSGVNTGELFF

size: .
V: TRBV28
J: TRBJ1-5
D: .
DNA: TGTGCCAGCAGTCGAGGGGGGGGAACTAGCAATCAGCCCCAGCATTTT
CDR3: CASSRGGGTSNQPQHF

size: .
V: TRBV30
J: TRBJ2-5
D: .
DNA: TGTGCCTGGAGTGTACGCGGGACAGATGAGACCCAGTACTTC
CDR3: CAWSVRGTDETQYF

size: .
V: TRBV27
J: TRBJ1-4
D: .
DNA: TGTGCCAGCAGTTACGAAAACGAGCCGGTTAGGGAAAAACTGTTTTTT
CDR3: CASSYENEPVREKLFF

size: once
V: TRBV27
J: TRBJ2-7
D: .
DNA: TGTGCCAGCAGTTTAGTTGTCCCCCCCTACGAGCAGTACTTC
CDR3: CASSLVVPPYEQYF

size: .
V: TRBV28
J: TRBJ2-7
D: TRBD1
DNA: TGTGCCAGCACAGGGGGCAAATACGAGCAGTACTTC
CDR3: CASTGGKYEQYF